The next 20 T cell receptor beta chains were all read from a single sample in a study of blood T cell repertoires in COVID-19. Clones were read by immunoSEQ multiplex PCR, and TCRdb kept only the in-frame ones, dropping some. The profile shows about 150,000 clones, 85% to 90% of them singletons. Sequences were obtained from peripheral blood. These TCRs come from a man younger than 30 with COVID-19, enrolled during active disease.

The chain recombines TRBV25-1 with TRBJ1-3; no reliable D call. The ends were cut back, 0 bases at V and 8 bases at J, with 8 bases in the middle. There are 13 residues in the CDR3. Germline loops: CDR1 MGHDK, CDR2 SYGVNS. CDR3 sequence reads: CASSEYRGDTIYF. The CDR3 DNA reads TGTGCCAGCAGTGAATATCGGGGAGACACCATATATTTT.

This chain uses TRBV4-3 with TRBJ2-1, with 14 bases that match TRBD2. The CDR3 spans 18 residues. Losses at the gene ends were 1 base for V and 3 bases for J; bases not matched to a gene: 5. CDR1 LGHNA and CDR2 YSLEER come from the germline V gene. In nucleotides, the CDR3 is TGCGCCAGCAGCCAAGCCCGGGGACTAGCGGGGGTCTACAATGAGCAGTTCTTC. Amino acids: CASSQARGLAGVYNEQFF.

This rearrangement joins TRBV5-4 to TRBJ1-2, with D possibly matching TRBD1 (6 bases). Deletions cut 2 bases from V and 8 bases from J, with 19 bases between. The CDR3 has 15 amino acids. Germline V gene data show CDR1 as SGHNT and CDR2 as YYREEE (reference sequence). The CDR3 coding sequence is TGTGCCAGCAGCTTTACCGACAGGCCAAGAGGGGGCTACACCTTC. Translated, it gives CASSFTDRPRGGYTF.

The gene calls are TRBV3-1 (or the pseudogene TRBV3-2) and TRBJ2-1; 15 nucleotides line up with TRBD2. This CDR3 comprises 17 residues. Trimming at V came to 4 bases and at J to 6 bases, leaving 7 bases not matched to a gene. CDR1 LGHDT and CDR2 YNNKEL come from the germline V gene (reference sequence). The CDR3 sequence is CASSPGLAGGIFNEQFF. The CDR3, as DNA: TGTGCCAGCAGCCCCGGACTAGCGGGAGGGATATTCAATGAGCAGTTCTTC.

This clone was detected once. The rearrangement joins TRBV6-5 to TRBJ2-1, with 11 nucleotides matching TRBD2. Germline V gene data show CDR1 as MNHEY and CDR2 as SVGAGI. After removal of 5 bases from V and 5 bases from J, the junction contained 5 bases not matched to a gene. The CDR3 totals 15 residues. CDR3 protein: CASSLGTSGHNEQFF. Here the CDR3 DNA reads TGTGCCAGCAGTCTCGGGACTAGCGGCCACAATGAGCAGTTCTTC.

V is TRBV9 and J is TRBJ2-3; a weak D match, TRBD1 (7 bases). V lost 0 bases and J lost 2, with 10 bases in between. The CDR3 spans 15 residues. The germline V gene has CDR1 SGDLS and CDR2 YYNGEE. The CDR3 DNA sequence: TGTGCCAGCAGCGTAGCAGGGGGGAACACAGATACGCAGTATTTT. Encoded protein: CASSVAGGNTDTQYF.

The V call is TRBV29-1, the J call TRBJ2-1; possible D gene TRBD2, 6 bases. V was pared by 7 bases and J by 1 base, with 14 bases between. Germline values: CDR1 SQVTM, CDR2 ANQGSEA. This CDR3 region has 14 residues. This CDR3 is CSADIGSSYNEQFF. CDR3 bases: TGCAGCGCCGACATCGGGAGTTCCTACAATGAGCAGTTCTTC.

This chain joins TRBV19 and TRBJ2-1, with a tentative D call TRBD2 (6 bases). The CDR3 extends over 12 amino acids. CDR1 and CDR2 from the germline V gene are LNHDA and SQIVND (reference sequence). Trimming stripped 3 bases from V and 6 bases from J, with 6 bases between. CDR3 DNA: TGTGCCAGTAGTATCGGGGGCAATGAGCAGTTCTTC. It is translated as CASSIGGNEQFF.

This clone was seen once. The V and J genes are TRBV14 and TRBJ2-1, with 12 nucleotides matching TRBD2. The CDR3 runs 16 residues. V lost 4 bases to trimming and J lost 6 bases; unmatched junction nucleotides: 7. Germline CDR1 reads SGHDN; CDR2 reads FVKESK. As DNA, the CDR3 is TGTGCCAGCAGCCCTCTAGCGGGAGGGCCTATCAATGAGCAGTTCTTC. This translates into CASSPLAGGPINEQFF.

The V call is TRBV19, the J call TRBJ1-5; possible D gene TRBD1, 5 bases. The CDR3 sequence is 16 residues long. Germline values: CDR1 LNHDA, CDR2 SQIVND (reference sequence). V shed 4 bases and J shed 0 bases, with 13 bases lying between them. The CDR3 here is CASSTGNPLSNQPQHF. DNA for the CDR3: TGTGCCAGTAGTACAGGGAATCCCCTTAGCAATCAGCCCCAGCATTTT.

This clone is a singleton in its sample. The chain recombines TRBV19 with TRBJ2-2, with 9 bases identical to TRBD2. Germline V gene sequence: CDR1 LNHDA, CDR2 SQIVND (reference sequence). The CDR3 covers 15 residues. Trimming cost V 5 bases and J 3 bases; bases outside gene matches: 4. The CDR3 spells CASSLIAGDTGELFF. Written as DNA, the CDR3 is TGTGCCAGTAGTCTTATAGCGGGAGACACCGGGGAGCTGTTTTTT.

This clone was counted once. The chain couples TRBV27 to TRBJ1-5, with D possibly being TRBD1 (5 bases). Between the trimmed V and J ends, which lost 4 bases and 3 bases, there was a span of 13 bases. There are 15 residues in the CDR3. Germline values: CDR1 MNHEY, CDR2 SMNVEV (reference sequence). The CDR3 region has the DNA TGTGCCAGCAGTTCATATACAGGCTTCAATCAGCCCCAGCATTTT. This translates into CASSSYTGFNQPQHF.

CDR3 DNA sequence: TGCGCCAGCAGCCAGGGGAAACCGGGATGGGAGTGGCCAACCGGGGAGCTGTTTTTT. Amino acids: CASSQGKPGWEWPTGELFF. This chain uses TRBV4-1 with TRBJ2-2; tentatively, D is TRBD2 (5 bases). This CDR3 has 19 residues. Per germline, CDR1 MGHRA and CDR2 YSYEKL. With 3 bases removed from V and 5 bases from J, the gap between germline ends came to 25 bases.

The V gene is TRBV28, the J gene TRBJ2-3; 14 bases align to TRBD2. The CDR3 loop spans 18 amino acids. CDR1 is MDHEN, CDR2 SYDVKM, per germline. The V and J ends lost 6 bases and 3 bases, in that order; junction bases with no gene match: 11. CDR3 nucleotide sequence: TGTGCCAGCAGCCTACCACCCGGGACTAGCGGGAGAACAGATACGCAGTATTTT. It is translated as CASSLPPGTSGRTDTQYF.

This chain connects TRBV6-2 or TRBV6-3 to TRBJ1-5, with D perhaps TRBD1 (5 bases). CDR1 MNHEY and CDR2 SVGEGT come from the germline V gene. V gave up 5 bases and J gave up 3 bases, with 11 bases separating them. CDR3 length equals 14 residues. The CDR3 DNA is TGTGCCAGCAGTCCAAGGGGATTCAATCAGCCCCAGCATTTT. It encodes CASSPRGFNQPQHF.

This sequence joins TRBV7-2 and TRBJ2-1; TRBD2 matches at 8 bases. The CDR3 consists of 16 residues. V trimming: 7 bases; J trimming: 6 bases; junction bases outside the gene matches: 14. In germline, CDR1 is SGHTA, CDR2 FQGNSA. CDR3 amino acids: CASTPAAGRVTNEQFF. CDR3 nucleotides: TGTGCCAGCACCCCAGCAGCCGGGAGGGTCACCAATGAGCAGTTCTTC.

The chain combines TRBV24-1 with TRBJ2-7, with a weak D call TRBD1 (5 bases). CDR1 is KGHDR and CDR2 is SFDVKD in the germline V gene. This CDR3 has 14 residues. V was cut by 4 bases and J by 2 bases, with 11 bases left in between. CDR3 DNA sequence: TGTGCCACCAGTGAATCAGACAGACCCTACGAGCAGTACTTC. This codes for CATSESDRPYEQYF.

The chain employs TRBV28 and TRBJ2-7; tentative D call: TRBD2 (7 bases). The CDR3 has 14 residues. With 5 bases removed from V and 2 bases from J, the gap between germline ends came to 13 bases. From germline, CDR1 is MDHEN and CDR2 SYDVKM. The CDR3 spells CASSRGAPAYEQYF. The CDR3 nucleotides read TGTGCCAGCAGTCGGGGGGCACCCGCCTACGAGCAGTACTTC.

The V call is TRBV14, the J call TRBJ2-7; the match to TRBD1 covers 7 bases. CDR1 SGHDN and CDR2 FVKESK come from the germline V gene. The trim removed 3 bases at V and 4 bases at J, leaving 6 bases unmatched. The CDR3 contains 14 residues. The CDR3 here is CASSQRGLAYEQYF. CDR3 in DNA: TGTGCCAGCAGCCAGAGGGGGCTTGCTTACGAGCAGTACTTC. Supplemented by reference TRBV14 and TRBJ2-7, the full variable domain reads EAGVTQFPSHSVIEKGQTVTLRCDPISGHDNLYWYRRVMGKEIKFLLHFVKESKQDESGMPNNRFLAERTGGTYSTLKVQPAELEDSGVYFCASSQRGLAYEQYFGPGTRLTVT.

V usage is TRBV15 and J usage is TRBJ1-5; D unresolved. Germline-derived CDR1 and CDR2 are LNHNV and YYDKDF (reference sequence). The CDR3 is 18 residues long. Trimming removed 5 bases from V and 6 bases from J, with 26 bases in between. The CDR3, as DNA: TGTGCCACCAGCTCTTCAGGCAGTGGGCCGCTATCAAGTCAGCCCCAGCATTTT. Translating gives CATSSSGSGPLSSQPQHF.